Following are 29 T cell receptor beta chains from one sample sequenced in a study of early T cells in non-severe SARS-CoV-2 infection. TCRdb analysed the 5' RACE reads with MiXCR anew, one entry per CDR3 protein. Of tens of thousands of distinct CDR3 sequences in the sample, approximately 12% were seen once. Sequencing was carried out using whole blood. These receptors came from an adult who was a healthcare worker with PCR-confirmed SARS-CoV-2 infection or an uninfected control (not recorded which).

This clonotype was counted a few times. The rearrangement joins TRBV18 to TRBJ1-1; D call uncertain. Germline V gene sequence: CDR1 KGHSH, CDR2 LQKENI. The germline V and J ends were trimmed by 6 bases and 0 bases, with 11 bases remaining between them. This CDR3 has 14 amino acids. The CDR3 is CASSRPGLNTEAFF. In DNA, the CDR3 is TGTGCCAGCTCGCGGCCAGGATTGAACACTGAAGCTTTCTTT.

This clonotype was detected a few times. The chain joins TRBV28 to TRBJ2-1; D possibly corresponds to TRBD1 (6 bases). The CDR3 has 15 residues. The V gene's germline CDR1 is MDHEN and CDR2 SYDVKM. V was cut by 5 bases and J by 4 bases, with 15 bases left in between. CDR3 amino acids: CASSQQGFTYNEQFF. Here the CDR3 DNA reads TGTGCCAGCAGTCAACAGGGTTTTACTTACAATGAGCAGTTCTTC.

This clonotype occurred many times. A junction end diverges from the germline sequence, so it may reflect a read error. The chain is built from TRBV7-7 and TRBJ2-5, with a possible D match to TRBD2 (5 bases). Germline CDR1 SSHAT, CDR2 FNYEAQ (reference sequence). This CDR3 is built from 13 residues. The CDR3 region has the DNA TGTGCTAGCAGCCAGGACCCAGAGGGGACCCAGTACTTC. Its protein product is CASSQDPEGTQYF.

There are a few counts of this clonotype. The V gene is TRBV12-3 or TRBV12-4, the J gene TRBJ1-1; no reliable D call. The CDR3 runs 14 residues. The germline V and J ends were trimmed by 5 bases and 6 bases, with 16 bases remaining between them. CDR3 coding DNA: TGTGCCAGCAGTCCGCGTGCAAAAGGCCCTGAAGCTTTCTTT. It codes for CASSPRAKGPEAFF.

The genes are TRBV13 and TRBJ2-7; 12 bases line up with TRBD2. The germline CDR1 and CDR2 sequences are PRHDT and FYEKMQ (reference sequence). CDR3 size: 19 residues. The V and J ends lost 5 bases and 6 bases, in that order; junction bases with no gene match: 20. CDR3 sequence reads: CASSLPPGLAGVVGIEQYF. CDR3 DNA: TGTGCCAGCAGCCTACCTCCGGGACTAGCGGGTGTCGTGGGGATCGAGCAGTACTTC. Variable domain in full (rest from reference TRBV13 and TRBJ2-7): AAGVIQSPRHLIKEKRETATLKCYPIPRHDTVYWYQQGPGQDPQFLISFYEKMQSDKGSIPDRFSAQQFSDYHSELNMSSLELGDSALYFCASSLPPGLAGVVGIEQYFGPGTRLTVT.

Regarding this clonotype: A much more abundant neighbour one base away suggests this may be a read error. The CDR3 DNA is TGTGCCAGCAGCTCGACGGCAGTAACTAATGAAAAACTGTTTTTT. Protein product: CASSSTAVTNEKLFF. The chain combines TRBV11-2 with TRBJ1-4; D ambiguous. This CDR3 comprises 15 residues. Germline values: CDR1 SGHAT, CDR2 FQNNGV. V shed 4 bases and J shed 1 base, with 10 bases lying between them.

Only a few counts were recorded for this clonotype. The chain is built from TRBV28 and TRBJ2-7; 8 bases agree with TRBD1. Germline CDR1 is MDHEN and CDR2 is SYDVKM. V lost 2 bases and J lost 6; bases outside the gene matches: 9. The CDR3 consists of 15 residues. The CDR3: CASSLRTGPIGEQYF. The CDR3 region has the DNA TGTGCCAGCAGTTTAAGGACAGGGCCCATTGGCGAGCAGTACTTC.

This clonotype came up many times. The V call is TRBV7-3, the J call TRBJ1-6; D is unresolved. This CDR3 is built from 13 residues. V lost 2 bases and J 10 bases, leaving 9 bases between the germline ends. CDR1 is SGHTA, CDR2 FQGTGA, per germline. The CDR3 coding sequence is TGTGCCAGCAGCTTATTAGTAGGGTCACCCCTCCACTTT. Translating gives CASSLLVGSPLHF.

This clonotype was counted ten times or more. CDR3: CASSNIGPPWGETQYF. The CDR3 region has the DNA TGTGCCAGCAGTAATATAGGGCCACCCTGGGGAGAGACCCAGTACTTC. The gene calls are TRBV6-1 and TRBJ2-5; D unresolved. Germline V gene lookup returns CDR1 MNHNS and CDR2 SASEGT. Between the trimmed V and J ends, which lost 5 bases and 4 bases, there was a span of 20 bases. This CDR3 contains 16 residues.

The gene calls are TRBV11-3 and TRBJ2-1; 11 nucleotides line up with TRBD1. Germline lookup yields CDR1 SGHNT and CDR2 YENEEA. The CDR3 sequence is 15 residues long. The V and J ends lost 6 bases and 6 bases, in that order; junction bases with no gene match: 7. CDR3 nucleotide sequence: TGTGCCAGCAGTTTCTCCGGGACAGGGGGCAATGAGCAGTTCTTC. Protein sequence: CASSFSGTGGNEQFF.

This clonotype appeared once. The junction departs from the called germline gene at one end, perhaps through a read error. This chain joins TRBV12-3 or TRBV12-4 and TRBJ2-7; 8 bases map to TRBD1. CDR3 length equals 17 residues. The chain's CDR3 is CASSLGMGTGSSYEQYF. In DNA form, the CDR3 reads TGTGCCAGCAGCTTAGGGATGGGGACAGGCAGCTCCTACGAGCAGTACTTC.

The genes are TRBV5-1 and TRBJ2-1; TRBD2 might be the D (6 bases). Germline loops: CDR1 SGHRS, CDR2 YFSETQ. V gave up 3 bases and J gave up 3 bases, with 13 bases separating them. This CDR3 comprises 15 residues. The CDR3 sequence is CASSYPAGNYNEQFF. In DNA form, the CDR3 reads TGCGCCAGCAGCTACCCGGCGGGAAACTACAATGAGCAGTTCTTC.

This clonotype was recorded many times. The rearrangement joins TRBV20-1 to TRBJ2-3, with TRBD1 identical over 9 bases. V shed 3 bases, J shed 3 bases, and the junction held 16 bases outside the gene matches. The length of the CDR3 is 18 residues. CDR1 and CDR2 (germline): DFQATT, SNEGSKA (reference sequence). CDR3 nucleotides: TGCAGTGCTAGTGCCGGGACAGGGTCGCGGGATGGGACAGATACGCAGTATTTT. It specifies CSASAGTGSRDGTDTQYF.

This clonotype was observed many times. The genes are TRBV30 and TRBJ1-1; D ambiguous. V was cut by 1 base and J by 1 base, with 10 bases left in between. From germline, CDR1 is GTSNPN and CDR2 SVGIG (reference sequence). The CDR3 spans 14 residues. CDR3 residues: CAWSGMGQNTEAFF. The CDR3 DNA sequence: TGTGCCTGGAGTGGCATGGGCCAGAACACTGAAGCTTTCTTT.

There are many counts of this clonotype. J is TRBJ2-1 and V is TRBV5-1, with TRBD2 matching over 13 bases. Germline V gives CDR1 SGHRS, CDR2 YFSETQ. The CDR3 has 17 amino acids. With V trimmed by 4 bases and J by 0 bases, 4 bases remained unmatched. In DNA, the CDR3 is TGCGCCAGCAGCCGGGGACTAGCGGGGACCTCCTACAATGAGCAGTTCTTC. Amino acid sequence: CASSRGLAGTSYNEQFF.

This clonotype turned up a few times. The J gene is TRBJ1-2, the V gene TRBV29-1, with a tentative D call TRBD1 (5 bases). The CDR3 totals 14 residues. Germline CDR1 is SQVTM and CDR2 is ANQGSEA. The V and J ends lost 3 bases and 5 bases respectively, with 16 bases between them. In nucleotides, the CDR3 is TGCAGCGTTGACCCTTCGGGGGTCGGGTATGGCTACACCTTC. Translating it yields CSVDPSGVGYGYTF.

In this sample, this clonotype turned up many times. CDR3 loop: CASSFRDRVIKDEQFF. CDR3 DNA: TGTGCCAGCAGCTTTCGGGACAGGGTAATCAAAGATGAGCAGTTCTTC. V usage is TRBV7-6 and J usage is TRBJ2-1, with 9 bases identical to TRBD1. The length of the CDR3 is 16 residues. J was trimmed by 8 bases and V by 3 bases; bases with no gene match: 11. Germline V gene lookup returns CDR1 SGHVS and CDR2 FNYEAQ.

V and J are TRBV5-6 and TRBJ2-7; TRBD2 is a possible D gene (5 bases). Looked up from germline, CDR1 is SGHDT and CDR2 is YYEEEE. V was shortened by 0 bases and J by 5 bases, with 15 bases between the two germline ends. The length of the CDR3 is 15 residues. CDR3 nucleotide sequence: TGTGCCAGCAGCTTGGCCCCGGCCAGCGGAGACGAGCAGTACTTC. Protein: CASSLAPASGDEQYF.

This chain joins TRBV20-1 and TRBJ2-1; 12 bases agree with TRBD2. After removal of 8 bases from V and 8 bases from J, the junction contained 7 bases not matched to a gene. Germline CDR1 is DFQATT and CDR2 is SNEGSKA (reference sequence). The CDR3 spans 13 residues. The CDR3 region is CSTRLAGEDEQFF. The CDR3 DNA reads TGCAGTACCCGACTAGCGGGAGAGGATGAGCAGTTCTTC.

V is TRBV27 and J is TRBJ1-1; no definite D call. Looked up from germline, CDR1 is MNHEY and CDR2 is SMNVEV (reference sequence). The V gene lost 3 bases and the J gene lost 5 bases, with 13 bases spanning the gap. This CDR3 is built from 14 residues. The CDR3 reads CASSFRYTGTEAFF. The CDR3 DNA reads TGTGCCAGCAGTTTTAGGTATACGGGAACTGAAGCTTTCTTT.

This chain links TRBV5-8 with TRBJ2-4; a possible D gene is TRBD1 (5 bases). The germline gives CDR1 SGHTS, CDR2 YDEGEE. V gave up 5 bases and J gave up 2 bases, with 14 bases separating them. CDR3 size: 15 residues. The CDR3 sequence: CASRKQAVTKNIQYF. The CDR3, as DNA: TGTGCCAGCAGGAAACAGGCCGTTACCAAAAACATTCAGTACTTC.

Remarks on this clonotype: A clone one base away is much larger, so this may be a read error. In DNA, the CDR3 is TGTGCCAGCCCACCAGGTCGCCAGGGGGGAAGTTACACCATATATTTT. Protein: CASPPGRQGGSYTIYF. The chain links TRBV18 to TRBJ1-3; TRBD1 matches 7 bases. Germline values: CDR1 KGHSH, CDR2 LQKENI. CDR3 length: 16 residues.

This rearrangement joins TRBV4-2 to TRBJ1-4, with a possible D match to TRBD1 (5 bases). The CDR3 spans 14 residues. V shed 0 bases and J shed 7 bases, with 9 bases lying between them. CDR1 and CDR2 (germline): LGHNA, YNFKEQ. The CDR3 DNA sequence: TGTGCCAGCAGCCAAGATAGGGGCCTTGAAAAACTGTTTTTT. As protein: CASSQDRGLEKLFF.

CDR3 protein: CARPRGRDTEAFF. The CDR3, as DNA: TGTGCAAGGCCGAGGGGGCGCGACACTGAAGCTTTCTTT. This rearrangement joins TRBV12-2 to TRBJ1-1; TRBD1 reflects the table's D call only, with no check against the DNA. TRBV12-2 is termed a pseudogene. The CDR3 is 13 amino acids.

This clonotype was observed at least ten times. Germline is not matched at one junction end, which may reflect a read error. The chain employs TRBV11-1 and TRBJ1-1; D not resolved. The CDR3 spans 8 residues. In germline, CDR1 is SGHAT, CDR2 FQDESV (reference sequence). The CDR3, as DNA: TGTGCCAGCAGTTACGGGCAATTT. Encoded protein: CASSYGQF.

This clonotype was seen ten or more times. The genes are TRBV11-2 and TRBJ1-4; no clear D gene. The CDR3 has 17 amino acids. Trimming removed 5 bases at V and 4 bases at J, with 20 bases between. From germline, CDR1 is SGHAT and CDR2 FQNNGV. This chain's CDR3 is CASSPAPGRHLNEKLFF. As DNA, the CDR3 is TGTGCCAGCAGCCCGGCCCCTGGACGCCACCTTAATGAAAAACTGTTTTTT.

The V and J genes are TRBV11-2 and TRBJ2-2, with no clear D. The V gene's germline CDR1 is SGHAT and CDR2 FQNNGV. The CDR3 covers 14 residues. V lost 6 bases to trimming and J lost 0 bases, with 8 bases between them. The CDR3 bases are TGTGCCAGCAGAGACCGGGCGAACACCGGGGAGCTGTTTTTT. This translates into CASRDRANTGELFF.

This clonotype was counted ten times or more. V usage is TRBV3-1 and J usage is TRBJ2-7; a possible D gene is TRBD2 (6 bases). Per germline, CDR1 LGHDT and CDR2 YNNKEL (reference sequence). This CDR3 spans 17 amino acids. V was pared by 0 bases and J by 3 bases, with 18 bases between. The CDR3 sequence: CASSQDLWAGMSYEQYF. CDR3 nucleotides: TGTGCCAGCAGCCAAGATCTTTGGGCGGGAATGAGCTACGAGCAGTACTTC.

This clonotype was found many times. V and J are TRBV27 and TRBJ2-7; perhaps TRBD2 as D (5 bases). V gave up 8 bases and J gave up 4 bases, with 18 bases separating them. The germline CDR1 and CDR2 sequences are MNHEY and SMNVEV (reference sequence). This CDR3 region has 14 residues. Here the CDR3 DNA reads TGTGCCAGCTCCCCCGGGCCGGGAAGGTACGAGCAGTACTTC. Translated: CASSPGPGRYEQYF.